Shown below are 5 T cell receptor beta chains from a single sample sequenced in a study of CD8 T cells in ankylosing spondylitis. The antigens for these receptors are not known. Study-wide results and caveats: Characteristic, it appeared, of ankylosing spondylitis blood was a TCR beta motif of eight highly homologous variants.

MiXCR, run by TCRdb on the 5' RACE reads, gives a single entry per CDR3 protein. This sample has about 800,000 distinct CDR3 sequences, with approximately 10% found just once. Sequenced: blood, either unsorted or a sorted T cell fraction (not recorded which). These receptors all come from a male donor with ankylosing spondylitis.

J is TRBJ2-7 and V is TRBV5-1; D perhaps matches TRBD2 (6 bases). This CDR3 is built from 15 residues. V lost 2 bases to trimming and J lost 3 bases, with 15 bases between them. The germline CDR1 and CDR2 sequences are SGHRS and YFSETQ. Here the CDR3 reads CASSFRLSGGYEQYF. Here the CDR3 DNA reads TGCGCCAGCAGCTTCAGGCTCTCCGGGGGCTACGAGCAGTACTTC.

The chain recombines TRBV7-2 with TRBJ1-5; no clear D. Looked up from germline, CDR1 is SGHTA and CDR2 is FQGNSA. The germline V and J ends were trimmed by 4 bases and 6 bases, with 16 bases remaining between them. This CDR3 spans 15 amino acids. The CDR3 region is CASSSRGGSGQPQHF. The DNA for the CDR3 is TGTGCCAGCAGCTCTAGAGGTGGATCAGGTCAGCCCCAGCATTTT.

This clonotype occurred many times. The chain recombines TRBV29-1 with TRBJ2-7, with 8 nucleotides matching TRBD1. Germline V gene lookup returns CDR1 SQVTM and CDR2 ANQGSEA. The CDR3 spans 13 residues. Trimming took 4 bases from V and 5 from J; bases not matched to a gene: 7. CDR3 sequence reads: CSVADRGTDEQYF. The DNA for the CDR3 is TGCAGCGTTGCCGACAGGGGAACGGACGAGCAGTACTTC.

This clonotype occurred a few times. For the CDR3, the DNA is TGTGCCAGCAGTTCTATACAGGGGGCATCGGCAGATACGCAGTATTTT. Its translation: CASSSIQGASADTQYF. The chain combines TRBV28 with TRBJ2-3, with 9 bases matching TRBD1. This CDR3 is 16 amino acids long. The germline V gene has CDR1 MDHEN and CDR2 SYDVKM. With 4 bases clipped from V and 4 bases from J, the junction kept 9 bases outside the gene matches.

The chain recombines TRBV5-1 with TRBJ1-2, with D possibly being TRBD1 (5 bases). The CDR3 sequence is 13 residues long. Germline lookup yields CDR1 SGHRS and CDR2 YFSETQ. V lost 4 bases and J 8 bases, leaving 15 bases between the germline ends. The chain's CDR3 is CASSATATSGYTF. The CDR3 nucleotides are TGCGCCAGCAGCGCGACAGCCACCTCAGGCTACACCTTC.